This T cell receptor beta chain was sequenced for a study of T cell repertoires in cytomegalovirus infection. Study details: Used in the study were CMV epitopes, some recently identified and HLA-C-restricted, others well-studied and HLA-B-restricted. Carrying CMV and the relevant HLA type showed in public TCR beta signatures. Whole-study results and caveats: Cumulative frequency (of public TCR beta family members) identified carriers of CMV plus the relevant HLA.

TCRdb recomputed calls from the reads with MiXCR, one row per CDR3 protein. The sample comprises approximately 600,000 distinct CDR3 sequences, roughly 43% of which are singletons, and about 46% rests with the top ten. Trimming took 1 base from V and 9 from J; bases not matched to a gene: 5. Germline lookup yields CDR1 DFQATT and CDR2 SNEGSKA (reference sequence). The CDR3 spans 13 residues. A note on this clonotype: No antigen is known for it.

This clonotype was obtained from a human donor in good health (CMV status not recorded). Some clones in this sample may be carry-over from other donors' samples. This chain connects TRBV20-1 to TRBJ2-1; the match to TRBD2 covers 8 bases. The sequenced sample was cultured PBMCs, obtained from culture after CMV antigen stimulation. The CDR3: CSARAGGGAEQFF. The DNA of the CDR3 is TGCAGTGCTAGAGCCGGGGGGGGGGCTGAGCAGTTCTTC.